The next 5 T cell receptor beta chains were all read from a single sample in a study of T cells after yellow fever vaccination. In TCRdb, the 5' RACE reads were re-called with MiXCR into one record per CDR3 protein. This sample has hundreds of thousands of distinct CDR3 sequences, with 8.7% found just once. The material was PBMCs, obtained on the day of the first yellow fever vaccination. The receptors shown here come from a man between 18 and 35 years old who received the YFV17D yellow fever vaccine.

The V and J genes are TRBV18 and TRBJ2-5; D possibly corresponds to TRBD1 (5 bases). This CDR3 has 18 residues. The V end lost 3 bases, the J end lost 3 bases, and 23 bases lay between the germline ends. Germline CDR1 reads KGHSH; CDR2 reads LQKENI. The CDR3 is CASSPLAMAYTGEETQYF. The CDR3 DNA reads TGTGCCAGCTCACCTCTCGCGATGGCTTACACAGGAGAAGAGACCCAGTACTTC.

This clonotype was detected ten times or more. This sequence joins TRBV14 and TRBJ1-2; D is ambiguous. This CDR3 comprises 14 residues. V lost 0 bases to trimming and J lost 5 bases, with 10 bases between them. The germline V gene encodes CDR1 SGHDN and CDR2 FVKESK. Written as DNA, the CDR3 is TGTGCCAGCAGCCAAGACAGGAATGGATATGGCTACACCTTC. As protein: CASSQDRNGYGYTF.

The table lists this clonotype with many counts. The J gene is TRBJ2-3, the V gene TRBV29-1, with D perhaps matching TRBD2 (6 bases). Germline assignment: CDR1 SQVTM and CDR2 ANQGSEA. V dropped 1 base and J dropped 2 bases, with 13 bases sitting between them. The CDR3 sequence is 15 residues long. The CDR3 DNA is TGCAGCGTTGAAGTAGGACGGGGGACCACAGATACGCAGTATTTT. This encodes CSVEVGRGTTDTQYF.

The genes are TRBV4-2 and TRBJ1-2, with D hard to call. V lost 0 bases, J lost 6 bases, and 14 bases lay in between. The CDR3 totals 15 residues. The germline gives CDR1 LGHNA, CDR2 YNFKEQ. The CDR3 DNA is TGTGCCAGCAGCCAAGATTTCGAGGTATACCATGGCTACACCTTC. Amino acid sequence: CASSQDFEVYHGYTF.

This clonotype was seen ten or more times. The chain employs TRBV4-1 and TRBJ1-1; D unresolved. Germline loops: CDR1 MGHRA, CDR2 YSYEKL. Trimming took 0 bases from V and 8 from J, leaving 19 bases between them. This CDR3 is built from 16 residues. The CDR3 region is CASSQDRRVSRKEAFF. The CDR3 DNA follows: TGCGCCAGCAGCCAAGATCGAAGAGTCTCTAGAAAGGAAGCTTTCTTT.